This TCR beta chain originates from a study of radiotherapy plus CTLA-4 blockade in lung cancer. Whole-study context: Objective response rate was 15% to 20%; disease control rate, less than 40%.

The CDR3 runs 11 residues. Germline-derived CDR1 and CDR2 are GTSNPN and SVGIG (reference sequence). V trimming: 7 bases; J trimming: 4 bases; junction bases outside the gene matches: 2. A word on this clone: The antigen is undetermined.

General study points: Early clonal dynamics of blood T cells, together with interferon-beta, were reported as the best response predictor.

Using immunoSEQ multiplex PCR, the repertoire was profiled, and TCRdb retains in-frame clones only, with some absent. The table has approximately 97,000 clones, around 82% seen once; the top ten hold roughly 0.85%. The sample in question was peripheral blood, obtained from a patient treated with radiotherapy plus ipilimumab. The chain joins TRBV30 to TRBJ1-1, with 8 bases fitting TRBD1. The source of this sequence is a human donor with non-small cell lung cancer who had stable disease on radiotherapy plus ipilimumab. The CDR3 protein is CAFDRGTEAFF. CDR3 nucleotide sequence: TGTGCCTTTGACAGGGGCACTGAAGCTTTCTTT.